This T cell receptor beta chain was identified in a study of regulatory T cells in long-lasting Graves disease. Germline values: CDR1 SGHRS, CDR2 YFSETQ. This CDR3 has 17 residues. The junction had 6 bases not matched to a gene; V was cut back by 0 bases and J by 5 bases. To make TCR beta libraries, researchers used iRepertoire HTBI primers and Arm-PCR of CDR3 regions. TCRdb reanalysed the multiplex PCR reads using MiXCR and keeps one entry per CDR3 protein. Counted here are 540,000 or so distinct CDR3 sequences, approximately 12% occurring once; the ten biggest clones make up over 7.5%. The time point is: newly diagnosed GD, antithyroid drugs for less than 3 months. PBMCs provided the RNA from which the TCR library was made. This sample also belongs to another study, concerning T cells in Graves' hyperthyroidism and ophthalmopathy.

The sample was peripheral blood mononuclear cells (PBMCs), taken at new diagnosis, from a patient treated with antithyroid drugs. The sequence was collected from a man aged 30 to 39 with Graves disease. J is TRBJ2-5 and V is TRBV5-1; 14 bases align to TRBD2. The CDR3 protein is CASSLAGTSGSGETQYF. Written as DNA, the CDR3 is TGCGCCAGCAGCTTGGCCGGGACTAGCGGGAGCGGTGAGACCCAGTACTTC.